The clone carrying this TCR beta chain was counted only a few times. MiXCR, applied by TCRdb to the PCR reads, yields one record per CDR3 protein. Of around 460,000 distinct CDR3 sequences in the sample, around 23% were seen once. This record comes from a study of molecular identifiers for immune sequencing clone quantification. Study-level background: Naive CD8 cell RNA, from approximately 20,000 or 100,000 cells, was split five ways in replicates, with four sequenced.

This CDR3 has 12 amino acids. Deletions cut 1 base from V and 3 bases from J, with 3 bases between. The germline gives CDR1 SGHAT, CDR2 FQNNGV. The source of this sequence is a human donor in good health. Some libraries in this study had Jurkat cell RNA spiked in. Sequencing used naive CD8+ T cells from blood, with Jurkat cell RNA spiked in. Sample subset: FACS-sorted CD8+CD4-CCR7+CD45RA+ naive T cells. The chain employs TRBV11-2 and TRBJ1-1; D remains ambiguous. In DNA, the CDR3 is TGTGCCAGCAGCTTAGCTTACACTGAAGCTTTCTTT. Residues: CASSLAYTEAFF.